This T cell receptor (beta chain) comes out of a study of metastatic and nonmetastatic thyroid tumors. For the study at large: For malignant and benign thyroid patients, tumor or nodule tissue and blood were the sources whose repertoires were compared.

Thyroid surgery took place with no prior treatment in any patient. This clone was seen ten or more times. V lost 3 bases, J lost 5 bases, and 11 bases lay in between. The CDR3 is made up of 13 amino acids. CDR1 is SGHDT and CDR2 is YYEEEE in the germline V gene. TCRdb recomputed clones from the PCR reads via MiXCR. The sample holds some 33,000 clones, 15% to 20% seen once. The TCR was taken from a female donor with papillary thyroid cancer or a benign thyroid nodule (not recorded which). Some clones in this sample may be carry-over from other donors' samples. V is TRBV5-6 and J is TRBJ2-5; no firm D call. Sequenced sample: blood. For the CDR3, the DNA is TGTGCCAGCAGCTCCGGACGGGTGGAGACCCAGTACTTC. Its translation: CASSSGRVETQYF.